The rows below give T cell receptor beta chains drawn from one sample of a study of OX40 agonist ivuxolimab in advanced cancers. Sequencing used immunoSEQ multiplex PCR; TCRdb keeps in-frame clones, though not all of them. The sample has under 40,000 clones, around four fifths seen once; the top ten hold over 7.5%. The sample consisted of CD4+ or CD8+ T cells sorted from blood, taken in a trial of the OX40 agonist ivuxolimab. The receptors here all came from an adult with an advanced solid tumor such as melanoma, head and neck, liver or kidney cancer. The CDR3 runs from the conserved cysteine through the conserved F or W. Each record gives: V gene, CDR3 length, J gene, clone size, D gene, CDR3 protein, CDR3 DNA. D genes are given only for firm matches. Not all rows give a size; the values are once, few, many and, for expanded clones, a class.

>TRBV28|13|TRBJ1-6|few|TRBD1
CATLTGGNSPLHF
TGTGCCACCCTGACAGGGGGCAATTCACCCCTCCACTTT
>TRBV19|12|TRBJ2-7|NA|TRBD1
CASGTGGHEQYF
TGTGCCTCAGGGACAGGGGGACATGAGCAGTACTTC
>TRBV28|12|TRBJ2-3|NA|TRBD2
CASSYGGGTQYF
TGTGCCAGCAGTTACGGGGGGGGTACGCAGTATTTT
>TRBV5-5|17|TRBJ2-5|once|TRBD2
CASSSSATSLSQETQYF
TGTGCCAGCAGCTCGAGCGCGACTAGCCTTTCCCAAGAGACCCAGTACTTC
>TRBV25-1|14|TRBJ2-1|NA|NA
CASSDPGLVNEQFF
TGTGCCAGCAGTGACCCTGGACTCGTCAATGAGCAGTTCTTC
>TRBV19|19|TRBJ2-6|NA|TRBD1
CASSRQGMGLGTGANVLTF
TGTGCCAGTAGCAGACAGGGAATGGGGTTGGGAACAGGGGCCAACGTCCTGACTTTC
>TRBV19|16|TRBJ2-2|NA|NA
CASRDPGHPNTGELFF
TGTGCCAGTAGGGACCCGGGACACCCGAACACCGGGGAGCTGTTTTTT
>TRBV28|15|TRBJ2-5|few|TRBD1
CASSLTGGGQETQYF
TGTGCCAGCAGTTTGACAGGGGGCGGCCAAGAGACCCAGTACTTC
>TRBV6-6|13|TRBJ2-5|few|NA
CACLSSWGETQYF
TGTGCCTGCCTTAGCAGTTGGGGGGAGACCCAGTACTTC
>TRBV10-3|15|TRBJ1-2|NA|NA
CAISEGQNINYGYTF
TGTGCCATCAGTGAGGGACAGAATATTAACTATGGCTACACCTTC
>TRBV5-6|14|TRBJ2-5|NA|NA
CASSPSGGYETQYF
TGTGCCAGCAGCCCCAGTGGGGGGTACGAGACCCAGTACTTC
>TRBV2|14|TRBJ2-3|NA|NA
CASSYPQRTDTQYF
TGTGCCAGCAGTTACCCCCAACGCACAGATACGCAGTATTTT
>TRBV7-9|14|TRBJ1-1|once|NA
CASSSHTGWTEAFF
TGTGCCAGCAGCTCACATACAGGGTGGACTGAAGCTTTCTTT
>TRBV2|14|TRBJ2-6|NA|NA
CASSESRRANVLTF
TGTGCCAGCAGTGAAAGTCGTCGGGCCAACGTCCTGACTTTC
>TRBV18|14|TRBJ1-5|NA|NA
CASSPPGGSQPQHF
TGTGCCAGCTCACCACCGGGCGGGAGTCAGCCCCAGCATTTT
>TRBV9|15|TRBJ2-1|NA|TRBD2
CASSRSGRAYNEQFF
TGTGCCAGCAGCCGTAGCGGGAGGGCCTACAATGAGCAGTTCTTC
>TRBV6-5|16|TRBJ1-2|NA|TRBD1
CASSYARTGGGYGYTF
TGTGCCAGCAGTTACGCCCGGACAGGGGGCGGCTATGGCTACACCTTC
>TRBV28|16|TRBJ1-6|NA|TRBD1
CASRRPGQGVGSPLHF
TGTGCCAGCAGACGTCCCGGACAGGGTGTTGGTTCACCCCTCCACTTT
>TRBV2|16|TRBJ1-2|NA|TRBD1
CASSEPVEGAPGGYTF
TGTGCCAGCAGTGAACCGGTTGAGGGGGCGCCAGGTGGCTACACCTTC
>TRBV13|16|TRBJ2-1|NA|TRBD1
CASSSAGTALYNEQFF
TGTGCCAGCAGCTCAGCCGGGACAGCCTTATACAATGAGCAGTTCTTC
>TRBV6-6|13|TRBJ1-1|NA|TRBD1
CASLRDRVTEAFF
TGTGCCAGCCTCCGGGACAGGGTGACTGAAGCTTTCTTT
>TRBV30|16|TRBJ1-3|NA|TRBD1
CAWSPGQSFSGNTIYF
TGTGCCTGGTCCCCGGGACAGTCCTTCTCTGGAAACACCATATATTTT
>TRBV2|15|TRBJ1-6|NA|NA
CASRPRGSYNSPLHF
TGTGCCAGCAGGCCCAGGGGCTCCTATAATTCACCCCTCCACTTT
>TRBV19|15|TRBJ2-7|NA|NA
CASSLQGRSSYEQYF
TGTGCCAGTAGCCTACAGGGAAGGAGCTCCTACGAGCAGTACTTC
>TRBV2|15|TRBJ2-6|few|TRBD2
CASSGGGLQANVLTF
TGTGCCAGCAGCGGCGGGGGGTTGCAGGCCAACGTCCTGACTTTC
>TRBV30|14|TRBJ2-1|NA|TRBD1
CAWSVGQGANEQFF
TGTGCCTGGAGTGTAGGACAGGGGGCCAATGAGCAGTTCTTC
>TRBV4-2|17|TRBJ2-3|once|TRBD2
CASSQLGRGDSTDTQYF
TGTGCCAGCAGCCAACTGGGCCGGGGGGATAGCACAGATACGCAGTATTTT
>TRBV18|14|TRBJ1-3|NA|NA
CATEGPNSGNTIYF
TGTGCCACCGAAGGACCGAACTCTGGAAACACCATATATTTT
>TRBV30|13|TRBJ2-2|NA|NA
CAWGLKGAGELFF
TGTGCCTGGGGTTTGAAGGGGGCCGGGGAGCTGTTTTTT
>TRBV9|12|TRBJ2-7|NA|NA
CASSSGTYEQYF
TGTGCCAGCAGCTCGGGGACCTACGAGCAGTACTTC
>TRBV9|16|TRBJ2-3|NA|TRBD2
CASSSLAGRGTDTQYF
TGTGCCAGCAGCTCTCTAGCGGGAAGGGGCACAGATACGCAGTATTTT
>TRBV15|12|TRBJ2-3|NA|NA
CATSRGADTQYF
TGTGCCACCAGCAGAGGAGCAGATACGCAGTATTTT
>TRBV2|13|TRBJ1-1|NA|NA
CASSGTVNTEAFF
TGTGCCAGCAGTGGGACAGTGAACACTGAAGCTTTCTTT
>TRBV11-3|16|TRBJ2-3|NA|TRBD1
CASSLQGQRSGDTQYF
TGTGCCAGCAGCCTACAGGGACAGAGGTCGGGAGATACGCAGTATTTT
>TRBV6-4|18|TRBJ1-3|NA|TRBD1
CASSEEGALYFDRNTIYF
TGTGCCAGCAGTGAAGAGGGGGCCTTGTACTTCGACCGAAACACCATATATTTT
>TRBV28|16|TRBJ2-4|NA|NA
CASSLHPGQKGNIQYF
TGTGCCAGCAGCCTACACCCGGGACAAAAGGGGAACATTCAGTACTTC
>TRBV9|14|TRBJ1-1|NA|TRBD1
CASSAGQVNTEAFF
TGTGCCAGCAGCGCCGGACAGGTGAACACTGAAGCTTTCTTT
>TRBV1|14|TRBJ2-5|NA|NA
CTSSPRKAKETQYF
TGCACCAGCAGCCCCCGCAAGGCCAAAGAGACCCAGTACTTC
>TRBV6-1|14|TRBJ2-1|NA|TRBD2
CASRWGGSYNEQFF
TGTGCCAGCAGGTGGGGGGGCTCCTACAATGAGCAGTTCTTC
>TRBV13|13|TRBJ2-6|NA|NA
CASRGSGANVLTF
TGTGCCAGCAGGGGCTCTGGGGCCAACGTCCTGACTTTC
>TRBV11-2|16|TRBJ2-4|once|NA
CASSPLGTLAKNIQYF
TGTGCCAGCAGCCCCTTGGGGACACTAGCCAAAAACATTCAGTACTTC
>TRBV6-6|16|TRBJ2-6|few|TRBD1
CASSYTNRGRGNVLTF
TGTGCCAGCAGTTACACGAACAGGGGGCGCGGCAACGTCCTGACTTTC
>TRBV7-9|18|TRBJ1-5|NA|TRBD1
CASSLVGRGRMSNQPQHF
TGTGCCAGCAGCTTAGTAGGCAGGGGGCGGATGAGCAATCAGCCCCAGCATTTT
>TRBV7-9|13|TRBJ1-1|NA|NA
CASSLQLNTEAFF
TGTGCCAGCAGTTTACAGCTGAACACTGAAGCTTTCTTT
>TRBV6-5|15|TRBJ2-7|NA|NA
CASSPLAGRRDEQYF
TGTGCCAGCAGTCCCCTCGCAGGGAGGAGGGACGAGCAGTACTTC
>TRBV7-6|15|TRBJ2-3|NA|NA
CASSFAGGSTDTQYF
TGTGCCAGCAGCTTTGCCGGGGGAAGCACAGATACGCAGTATTTT
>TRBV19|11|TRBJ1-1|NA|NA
CASQGSTEAFF
TGTGCCAGTCAGGGGAGCACTGAAGCTTTCTTT
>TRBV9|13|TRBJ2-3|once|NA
CASSVEGINTQYF
TGTGCCAGCAGCGTAGAGGGAATAAATACGCAGTATTTT
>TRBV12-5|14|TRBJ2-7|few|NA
CASGPKGGPYEQYF
TGTGCTAGTGGTCCGAAGGGGGGTCCCTACGAGCAGTACTTC
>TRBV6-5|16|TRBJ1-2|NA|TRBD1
CASSFSLGTGAAFHTF
TGTGCCAGCAGTTTTAGCCTCGGGACAGGGGCCGCCTTCCACACCTTC
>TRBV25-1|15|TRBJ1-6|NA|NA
CASSSLQGGNSPLHF
TGTGCCAGCAGTAGCCTCCAGGGAGGTAATTCACCCCTCCACTTT
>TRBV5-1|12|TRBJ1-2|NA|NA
CASSPDGYGYTF
TGCGCCAGCAGCCCGGACGGCTATGGCTACACCTTC
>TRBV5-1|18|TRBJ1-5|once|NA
CASSPGTGAALGNQPQHF
TGCGCCAGCAGCCCCGGAACGGGGGCTGCCCTGGGCAATCAGCCCCAGCATTTT
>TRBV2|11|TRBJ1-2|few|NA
CASSQGVGYTF
TGTGCCAGCAGCCAAGGGGTGGGCTACACCTTC
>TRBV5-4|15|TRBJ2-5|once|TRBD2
CASSWPAGAQETQYF
TGTGCCAGCAGCTGGCCAGCGGGGGCTCAAGAGACCCAGTACTTC